This T cell receptor (beta chain) was captured by sequencing in a study of cytomegalovirus exposure and HLA in healthy donors. For the study at large: The same platform as the roughly 700 first-cohort repertoires was used for the 110 or so validation repertoires, a later analysis reported. Study-level results: Investigators reported 150 to 200 TCR beta chains as tied to cytomegalovirus. Rare TCR sequences dominated, though some public TCRs recurred in many donors.

V was clipped by 0 bases and J by 3 bases, with 12 bases between them. The CDR3 sequence is 15 residues long. Germline V CDR1 and CDR2: LGHNA, YSLEER. With respect to this clone: What it binds is unknown.

It was the approximately 110-subject validation cohort, separate from the roughly 700-subject first cohort, to which the donors belonged. Clones were sequenced by immunoSEQ multiplex PCR, and TCRdb holds only the in-frame ones, with some missing. The data hold fewer than 200,000 clones, with 90% to 97% observed a single time. The sequence derives from a woman younger than 30 in good health and CMV-seronegative. Sequenced sample: PBMCs. The rearrangement links TRBV4-3 to TRBJ2-7; perhaps TRBD2 as D (6 bases). CDR3 sequence: CASSQDERGGYEQYF. The DNA of the CDR3 is TGCGCCAGCAGCCAAGATGAGAGGGGAGGCTACGAGCAGTACTTC.